The present entry profiles one T cell receptor beta chain with its context. The antigen is unknown. The source of the sample is a study of shared clonotypes between healthy human individuals. Overall study results and limits: Unshared clonotypes carried lower generation probabilities than those common to all four donors.

Repertoires were generated with immunoSEQ multiplex PCR, while TCRdb's copy carries only in-frame clones and drops some. The sample includes some 2,500,000 clones, 93% of them seen just once. The V end lost 6 bases, the J end lost 5 bases, and 22 bases lay between the germline ends. CDR1 and CDR2 (germline): MDHEN, SYDVKM. The CDR3 consists of 16 residues. Sample: naive CD4+ T cells from PBMCs. Subset of the sample: CD45RA+ positively selected. The V gene is TRBV28, the J gene TRBJ1-1, with a tentative D call TRBD1 (5 bases). The receptor was isolated from a young man in good health. Some clones in this sample may be carry-over from other donors' samples. CDR3 amino acids: CASSPTEAGSATEAFF. The CDR3 nucleotides read TGTGCCAGCAGCCCGACCGAGGCAGGGTCGGCAACTGAAGCTTTCTTT.